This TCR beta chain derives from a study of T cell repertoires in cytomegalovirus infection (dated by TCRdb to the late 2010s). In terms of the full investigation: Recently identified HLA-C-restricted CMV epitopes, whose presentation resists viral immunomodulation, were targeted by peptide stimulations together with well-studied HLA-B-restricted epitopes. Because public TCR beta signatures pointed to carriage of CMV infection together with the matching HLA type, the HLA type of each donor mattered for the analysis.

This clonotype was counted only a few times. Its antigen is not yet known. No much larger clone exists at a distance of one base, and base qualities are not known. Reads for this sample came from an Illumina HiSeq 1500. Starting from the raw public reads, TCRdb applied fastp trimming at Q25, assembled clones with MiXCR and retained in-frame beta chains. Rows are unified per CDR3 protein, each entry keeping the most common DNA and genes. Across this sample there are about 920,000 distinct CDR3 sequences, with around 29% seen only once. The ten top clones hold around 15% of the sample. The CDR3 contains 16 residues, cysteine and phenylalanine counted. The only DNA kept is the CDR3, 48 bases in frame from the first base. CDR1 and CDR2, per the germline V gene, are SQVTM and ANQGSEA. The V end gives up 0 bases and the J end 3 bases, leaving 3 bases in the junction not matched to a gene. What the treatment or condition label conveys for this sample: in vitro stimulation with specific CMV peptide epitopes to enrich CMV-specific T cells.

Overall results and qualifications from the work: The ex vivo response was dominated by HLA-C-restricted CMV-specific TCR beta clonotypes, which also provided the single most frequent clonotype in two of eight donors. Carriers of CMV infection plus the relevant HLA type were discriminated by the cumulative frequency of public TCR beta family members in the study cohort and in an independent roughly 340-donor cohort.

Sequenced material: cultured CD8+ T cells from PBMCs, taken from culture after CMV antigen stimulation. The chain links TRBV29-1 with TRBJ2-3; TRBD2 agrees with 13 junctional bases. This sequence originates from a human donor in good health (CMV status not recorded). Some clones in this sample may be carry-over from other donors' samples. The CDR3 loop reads CSVEETSGGATDTQYF. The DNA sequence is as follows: TGCAGCGTTGAAGAAACTAGCGGGGGGGCGACAGATACGCAGTATTTT.